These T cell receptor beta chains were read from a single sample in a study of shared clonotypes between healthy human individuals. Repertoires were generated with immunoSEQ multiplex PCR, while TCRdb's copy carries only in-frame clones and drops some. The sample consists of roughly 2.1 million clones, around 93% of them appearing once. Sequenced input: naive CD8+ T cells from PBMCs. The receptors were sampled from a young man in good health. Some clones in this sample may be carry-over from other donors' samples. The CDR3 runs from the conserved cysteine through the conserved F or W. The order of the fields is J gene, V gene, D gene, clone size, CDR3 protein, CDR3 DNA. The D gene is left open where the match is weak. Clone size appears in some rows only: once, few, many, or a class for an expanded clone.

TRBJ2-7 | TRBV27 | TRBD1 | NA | CASSGDRGSYEQYF | TGTGCCAGCAGCGGGGACAGGGGCTCCTACGAGCAGTACTTC
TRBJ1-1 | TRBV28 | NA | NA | CASSSGGRNTEAFF | TGTGCCAGCAGTTCGGGGGGCCGGAACACTGAAGCTTTCTTT
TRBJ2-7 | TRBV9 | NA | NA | CASSVNDGRVPLYEQYF | TGTGCCAGCAGCGTAAACGACGGGCGGGTCCCCCTTTACGAGCAGTACTTC
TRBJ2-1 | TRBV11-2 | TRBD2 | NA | CASSFMIAGAYNEQFF | TGTGCCAGCAGCTTCATGATAGCGGGAGCTTACAATGAGCAGTTCTTC
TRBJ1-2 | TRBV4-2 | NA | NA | CASSQKREGGGNYGYTF | TGTGCCAGCAGCCAGAAGAGGGAAGGGGGTGGCAACTATGGCTACACCTTC
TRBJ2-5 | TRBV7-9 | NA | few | CASTLGGEGVMETQYF | TGTGCCAGCACCCTGGGGGGAGAGGGAGTTATGGAGACCCAGTACTTC
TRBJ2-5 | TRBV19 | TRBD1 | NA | CASSTDRDQETQYF | TGTGCCAGTAGTACCGACAGGGATCAAGAGACCCAGTACTTC
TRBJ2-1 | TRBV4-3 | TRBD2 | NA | CASSKGLSSYNEQFF | TGCGCCAGCAGCAAGGGACTAAGCTCCTACAATGAGCAGTTCTTC
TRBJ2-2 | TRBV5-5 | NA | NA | CASRPMVTSTGELFF | TGTGCCAGCAGGCCTATGGTGACGAGCACCGGGGAGCTGTTTTTT
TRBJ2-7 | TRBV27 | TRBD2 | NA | CASSPGSGRGYEQYF | TGTGCCAGCAGTCCTGGTAGCGGGAGGGGGTACGAGCAGTACTTC
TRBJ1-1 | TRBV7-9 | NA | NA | CASSFGLTEAFF | TGTGCCAGCAGCTTTGGCTTAACTGAAGCTTTCTTT
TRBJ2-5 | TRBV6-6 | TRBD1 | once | CASRPGTGEKTQYF | TGTGCCAGCAGGCCCGGGACAGGGGAAAAGACCCAGTACTTC
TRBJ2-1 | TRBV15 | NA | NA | CATSSMADVLEEQFF | TGTGCCACCAGCAGTATGGCGGACGTGTTGGAGGAGCAGTTCTTC
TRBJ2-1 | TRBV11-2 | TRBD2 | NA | CASSLNVGLARYNEQFF | TGTGCCAGCAGCTTAAATGTGGGACTAGCGAGATACAATGAGCAGTTCTTC
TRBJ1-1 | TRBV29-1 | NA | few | CSVEERRGAGAFF | TGCAGCGTTGAAGAGAGAAGGGGGGCCGGAGCTTTCTTT
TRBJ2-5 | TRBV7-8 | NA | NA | CASSLVLTEETQYF | TGTGCCAGCAGCTTAGTTCTGACAGAAGAGACCCAGTACTTC
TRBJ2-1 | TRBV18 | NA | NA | CASSLLGILEGKNNEQFF | TGTGCCAGCTCACTGCTCGGGATCCTGGAGGGGAAGAACAATGAGCAGTTCTTC
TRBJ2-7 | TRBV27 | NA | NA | CASVGLRTGDEQYF | TGTGCCAGCGTCGGGCTGCGAACCGGCGACGAGCAGTACTTC
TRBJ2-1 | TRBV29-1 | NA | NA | CSVSGGRHSKNEQFF | TGCAGCGTTTCGGGGGGCCGCCATTCGAAAAATGAGCAGTTCTTC
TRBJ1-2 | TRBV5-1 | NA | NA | CASSLARSVGYTF | TGCGCCAGCAGCTTGGCCCGAAGCGTTGGCTACACCTTC
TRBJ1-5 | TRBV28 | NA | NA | CARGVQPQHF | TGTGCCAGGGGGGTTCAGCCCCAGCATTTT
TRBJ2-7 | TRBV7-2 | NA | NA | CASSLVGGGPRDEQYF | TGTGCCAGCAGCTTAGTTGGCGGCGGCCCCCGAGACGAGCAGTACTTC
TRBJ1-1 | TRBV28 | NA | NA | CASSQGWLDTEAFF | TGTGCCAGCAGTCAAGGGTGGCTCGACACTGAAGCTTTCTTT
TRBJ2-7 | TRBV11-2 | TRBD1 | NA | CASRLTRGLYEQYF | TGTGCCAGCAGGCTTACGAGGGGGCTCTACGAGCAGTACTTC
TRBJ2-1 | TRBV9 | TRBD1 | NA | CASSVDGTGFYNEQFF | TGTGCCAGCAGCGTAGACGGGACAGGGTTTTACAATGAGCAGTTCTTC